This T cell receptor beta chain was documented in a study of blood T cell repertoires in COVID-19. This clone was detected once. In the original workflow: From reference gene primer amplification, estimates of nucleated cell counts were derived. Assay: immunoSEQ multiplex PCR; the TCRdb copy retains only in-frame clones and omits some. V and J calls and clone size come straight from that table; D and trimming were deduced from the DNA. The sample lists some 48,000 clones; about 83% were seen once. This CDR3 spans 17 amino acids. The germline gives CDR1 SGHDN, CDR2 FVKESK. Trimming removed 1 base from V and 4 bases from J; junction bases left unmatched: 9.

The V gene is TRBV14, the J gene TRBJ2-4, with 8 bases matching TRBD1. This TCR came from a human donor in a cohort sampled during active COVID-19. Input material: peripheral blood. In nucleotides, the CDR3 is TGTGCCAGCAGCCAAGGGACCGGGACAGGACGTAAAAACATTCAGTACTTC. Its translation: CASSQGTGTGRKNIQYF.